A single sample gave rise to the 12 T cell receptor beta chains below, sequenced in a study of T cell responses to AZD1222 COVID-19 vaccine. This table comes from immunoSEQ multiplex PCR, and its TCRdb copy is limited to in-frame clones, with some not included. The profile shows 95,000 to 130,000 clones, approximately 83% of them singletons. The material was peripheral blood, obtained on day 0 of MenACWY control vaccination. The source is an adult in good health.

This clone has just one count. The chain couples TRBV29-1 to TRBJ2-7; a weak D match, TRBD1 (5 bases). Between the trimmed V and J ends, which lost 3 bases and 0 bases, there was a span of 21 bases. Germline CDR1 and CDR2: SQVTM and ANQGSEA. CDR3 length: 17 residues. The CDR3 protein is CSVDPRILDSFSYEQYF. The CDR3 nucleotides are TGCAGCGTTGATCCTCGGATTTTAGACAGTTTCTCCTACGAGCAGTACTTC.

CDR3: CASSSRTRPGNEQFF. Here the CDR3 DNA reads TGTGCCAGCAGCTCGCGGACCCGCCCGGGTAATGAGCAGTTCTTC. This chain links TRBV7-9 with TRBJ2-1, with D hard to call. The CDR3 is 15 residues long. In germline, CDR1 is SEHNR, CDR2 FQNEAQ (reference sequence). V was cut by 4 bases and J by 7 bases, with 17 bases left in between. Combining the CDR3 with reference TRBV7-9 and TRBJ2-1 gives the whole variable domain DTGVSQNPRHKITKRGQNVTFRCDPISEHNRLYWYRQTLGQGPEFLTYFQNEAQLEKSRLLSDRFSAERPKGSFSTLEIQRTEQGDSAMYLCASSSRTRPGNEQFFGPGTRLTVL.

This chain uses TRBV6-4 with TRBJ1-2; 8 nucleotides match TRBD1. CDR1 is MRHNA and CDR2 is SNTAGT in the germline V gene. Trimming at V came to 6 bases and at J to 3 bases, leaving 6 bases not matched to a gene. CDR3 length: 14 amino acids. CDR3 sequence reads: CASRAGQGDYGYTF. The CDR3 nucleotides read TGTGCCAGCAGGGCTGGACAGGGCGACTATGGCTACACCTTC.

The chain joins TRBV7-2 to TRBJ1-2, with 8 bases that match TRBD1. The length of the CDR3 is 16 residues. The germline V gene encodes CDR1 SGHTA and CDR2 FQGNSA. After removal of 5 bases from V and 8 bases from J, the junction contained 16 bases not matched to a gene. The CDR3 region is CASSVYTGQELYGYTF. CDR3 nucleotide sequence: TGTGCCAGCAGCGTATATACGGGACAGGAGCTTTACGGCTACACCTTC.

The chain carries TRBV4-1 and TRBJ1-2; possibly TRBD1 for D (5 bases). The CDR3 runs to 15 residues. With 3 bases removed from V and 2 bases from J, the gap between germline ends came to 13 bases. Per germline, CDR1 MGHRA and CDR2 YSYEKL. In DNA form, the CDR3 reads TGCGCCAGCAGCCAGCCCGGGGGGGGAAACTATGGCTACACCTTC. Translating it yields CASSQPGGGNYGYTF.

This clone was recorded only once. CDR3 residues: CASSLIRSILPGQGDTDTQYF. CDR3 nucleotide sequence: TGTGCCAGCAGCTTAATTCGGAGTATCCTCCCGGGACAGGGGGACACAGATACGCAGTATTTT. This chain links TRBV7-3 with TRBJ2-3; 11 nucleotides agree with TRBD1. The trim removed 1 base at V and 2 bases at J, leaving 17 bases unmatched. The CDR3 is 21 amino acids. CDR1 is SGHTA, CDR2 FQGTGA, per germline.

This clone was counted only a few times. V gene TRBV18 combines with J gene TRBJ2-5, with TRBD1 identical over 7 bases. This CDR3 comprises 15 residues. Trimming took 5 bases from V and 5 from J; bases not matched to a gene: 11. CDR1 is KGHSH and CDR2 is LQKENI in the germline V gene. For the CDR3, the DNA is TGTGCCAGCTCAATCAGCCGAGGGGGCGCGGAGACCCAGTACTTC. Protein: CASSISRGGAETQYF.

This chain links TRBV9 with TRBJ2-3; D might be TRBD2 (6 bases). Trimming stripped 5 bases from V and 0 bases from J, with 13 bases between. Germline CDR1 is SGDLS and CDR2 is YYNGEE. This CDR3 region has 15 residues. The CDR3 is CASSIAGTSTDTQYF. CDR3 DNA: TGTGCCAGCAGTATAGCCGGGACTAGCACAGATACGCAGTATTTT. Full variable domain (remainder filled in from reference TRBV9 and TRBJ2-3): DSGVTQTPKHLITATGQRVTLRCSPRSGDLSVYWYQQSLDQGLQFLIQYYNGEERAKGNILERFSAQQFPDLHSELNLSSLELGDSALYFCASSIAGTSTDTQYFGPGTRLTVL.

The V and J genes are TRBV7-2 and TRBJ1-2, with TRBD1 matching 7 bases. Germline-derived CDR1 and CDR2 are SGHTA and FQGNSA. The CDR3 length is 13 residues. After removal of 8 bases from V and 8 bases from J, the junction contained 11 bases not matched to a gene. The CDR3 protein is CASEPQGVGGYTF. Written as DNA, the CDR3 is TGTGCCAGCGAACCTCAGGGGGTTGGGGGCTACACCTTC.

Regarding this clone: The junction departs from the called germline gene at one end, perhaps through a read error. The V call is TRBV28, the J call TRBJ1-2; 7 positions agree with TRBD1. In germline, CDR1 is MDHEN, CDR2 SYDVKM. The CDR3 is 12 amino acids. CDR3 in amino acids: CASNRREGGPRF. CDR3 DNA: TGTGCCAGCAATAGGAGGGAAGGGGGCCCACGATTC.

The CDR3 region has the DNA TGTGCCAGCAGTTTAATGCATTTAAGACTAGCGGGGGGGCCTAAAAATGAGCAGTTCTTC. It yields the protein CASSLMHLRLAGGPKNEQFF. The chain has TRBV28 and TRBJ2-1, with TRBD2 matching 14 bases. There are 20 residues in the CDR3. CDR1 is MDHEN, CDR2 SYDVKM, per germline. V lost 2 bases and J lost 7; bases outside the gene matches: 16.

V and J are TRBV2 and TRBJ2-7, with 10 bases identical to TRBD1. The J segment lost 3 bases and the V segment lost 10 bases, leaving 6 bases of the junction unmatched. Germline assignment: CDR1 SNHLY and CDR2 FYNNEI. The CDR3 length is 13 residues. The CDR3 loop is CAIYRDRGYEQYF. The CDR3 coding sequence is TGTGCCATCTATCGGGACAGGGGCTACGAGCAGTACTTC.